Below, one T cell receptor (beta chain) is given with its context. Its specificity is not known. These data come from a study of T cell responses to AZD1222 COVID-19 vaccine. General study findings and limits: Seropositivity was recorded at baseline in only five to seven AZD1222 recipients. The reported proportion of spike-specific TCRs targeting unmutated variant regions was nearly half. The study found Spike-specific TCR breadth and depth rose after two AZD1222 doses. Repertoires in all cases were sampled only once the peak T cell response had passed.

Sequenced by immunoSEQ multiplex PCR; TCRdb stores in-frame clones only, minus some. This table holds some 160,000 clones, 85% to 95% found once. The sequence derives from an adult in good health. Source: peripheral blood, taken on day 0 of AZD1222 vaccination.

CDR3: CAGTEWSFF. Here the CDR3 DNA reads TGTGCCGGAACTGAGTGGTCTTTCTTT. This rearrangement joins TRBV7-3 to TRBJ1-1; D is undetermined. Trimming removed 11 bases from V and 12 bases from J, with 13 bases in between. The CDR3 is 9 residues long. Germline CDR1 is SGHTA and CDR2 is FQGTGA.